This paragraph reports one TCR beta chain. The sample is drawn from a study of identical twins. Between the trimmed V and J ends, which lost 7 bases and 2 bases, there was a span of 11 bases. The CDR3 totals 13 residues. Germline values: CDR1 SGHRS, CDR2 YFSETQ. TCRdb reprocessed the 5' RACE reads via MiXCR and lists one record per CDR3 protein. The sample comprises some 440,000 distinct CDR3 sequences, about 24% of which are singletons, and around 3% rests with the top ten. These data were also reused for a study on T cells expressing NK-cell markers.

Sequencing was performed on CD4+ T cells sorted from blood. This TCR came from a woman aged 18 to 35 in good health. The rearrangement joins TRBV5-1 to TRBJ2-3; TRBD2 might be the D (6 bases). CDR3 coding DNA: TGCGCCAGCTCGGGACTTCTCACAGATACGCAGTATTTT. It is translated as CASSGLLTDTQYF. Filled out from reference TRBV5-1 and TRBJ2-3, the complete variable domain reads KAGVTQTPRYLIKTRGQQVTLSCSPISGHRSVSWYQQTPGQGLQFLFEYFSETQRNKGNFPGRFSGRQFSNSRSEMNVSTLELGDSALYLCASSGLLTDTQYFGPGTRLTVL.